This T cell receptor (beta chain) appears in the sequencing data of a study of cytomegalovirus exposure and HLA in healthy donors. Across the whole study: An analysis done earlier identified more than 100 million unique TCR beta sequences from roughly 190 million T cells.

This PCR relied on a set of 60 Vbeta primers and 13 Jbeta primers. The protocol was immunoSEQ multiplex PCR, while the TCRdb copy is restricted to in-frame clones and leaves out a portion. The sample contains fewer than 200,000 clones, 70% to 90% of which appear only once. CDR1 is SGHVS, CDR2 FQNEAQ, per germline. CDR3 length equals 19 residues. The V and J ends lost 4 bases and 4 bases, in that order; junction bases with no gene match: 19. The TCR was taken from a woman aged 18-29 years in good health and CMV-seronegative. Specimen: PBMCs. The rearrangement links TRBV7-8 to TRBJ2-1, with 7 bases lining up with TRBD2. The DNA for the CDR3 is TGTGCCAGCAGCTCCCCATATGTGTCTAGCGGAAACACATACAATGAGCAGTTCTTC. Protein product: CASSSPYVSSGNTYNEQFF.